The 3 T cell receptor beta chains reported below all come from one sample, sequenced in a study of blood T cell repertoires in COVID-19. Libraries were prepared by immunoSEQ multiplex PCR; TCRdb keeps only in-frame clonotypes and omits some of them. The sample lists some 120,000 clones; 80% to 95% were seen once. Source material: peripheral blood. The receptors shown here come from a man in his forties or fifties with COVID-19, enrolled during active disease.

The chain links TRBV18 to TRBJ2-2; D may be TRBD2 (6 bases). Germline CDR1 reads KGHSH; CDR2 reads LQKENI. The CDR3 has 15 residues. With 4 bases removed from V and 0 bases from J, the gap between germline ends came to 9 bases. The chain's CDR3 is CASSLAVANTGELFF. CDR3 coding DNA: TGTGCCAGCTCACTAGCGGTCGCGAACACCGGGGAGCTGTTTTTT.

The J gene is TRBJ2-3, the V gene TRBV6-5; 13 bases align to TRBD2. J was trimmed by 4 bases and V by 6 bases; bases with no gene match: 4. The CDR3 loop spans 15 amino acids. Germline CDR1 reads MNHEY; CDR2 reads SVGAGI. CDR3 sequence reads: CASSRTSGSPDTQYF. In DNA, the CDR3 is TGTGCCAGCAGCCGGACTAGCGGGAGTCCAGATACGCAGTATTTT.

This chain joins TRBV11-1 and TRBJ2-2; D unresolved. The germline gives CDR1 SGHAT, CDR2 FQDESV (reference sequence). The CDR3 contains 14 residues. The ends were cut back, 1 base at V and 1 base at J, with 4 bases in the middle. CDR3 loop: CASSLVQNTGELFF. For the CDR3, the DNA is TGTGCCAGCAGCTTAGTCCAGAACACCGGGGAGCTGTTTTTT.